The 12 T cell receptor beta chains reported below all come from one sample, sequenced in a study of control samples from healthy donors and cancer patients. Assay: immunoSEQ multiplex PCR; the TCRdb copy retains only in-frame clones and omits some. The repertoire includes roughly 130,000 clones, 70% to 90% of them detected once, and about 3.4% sits in the top ten. The material sequenced was blood. The receptors here all came from a man aged 45 to 65 in good health.

V and J are TRBV11-2 and TRBJ2-2; perhaps TRBD2 as D (6 bases). Germline lookup yields CDR1 SGHAT and CDR2 FQNNGV. Trimming pared 5 bases from V and 5 bases from J, leaving 12 bases between. The CDR3 loop spans 14 amino acids. CDR3 in DNA: TGTGCCAGCAGCCCGGACTACGGTACCGGGGAGCTGTTTTTT. This translates into CASSPDYGTGELFF.

The chain is built from TRBV20-1 and TRBJ2-3, with 13 bases fitting TRBD2. The germline V gene has CDR1 DFQATT and CDR2 SNEGSKA (reference sequence). CDR3 length: 15 amino acids. V trimming: 3 bases; J trimming: 8 bases; junction bases outside the gene matches: 8. The CDR3 sequence is CSASKLAGGLGTQYF. The DNA for the CDR3 is TGCAGTGCTAGTAAACTAGCGGGGGGGCTGGGTACGCAGTATTTT.

Details on this clone: Other DNA sequences in the sample encode the same CDR3. V gene TRBV5-1 combines with J gene TRBJ2-7; TRBD2 matches at 9 bases. Germline V gene lookup returns CDR1 SGHRS and CDR2 YFSETQ. The CDR3 is made up of 14 amino acids. V gave up 3 bases and J gave up 3 bases; unmatched junction bases: 4. Here the CDR3 reads CASSWGGGGYEQYF. The CDR3 DNA is TGCGCCAGCAGCTGGGGCGGGGGGGGCTACGAGCAGTACTTC. Full variable domain (rest looked up from reference TRBV5-1 and TRBJ2-7): KAGVTQTPRYLIKTRGQQVTLSCSPISGHRSVSWYQQTPGQGLQFLFEYFSETQRNKGNFPGRFSGRQFSNSRSEMNVSTLELGDSALYLCASSWGGGGYEQYFGPGTRLTVT.

This sequence joins TRBV7-9 and TRBJ2-1, with 7 bases fitting TRBD2. CDR1 and CDR2 (germline): SEHNR, FQNEAQ (reference sequence). The CDR3 sequence is 14 residues long. Trimming cost V 5 bases and J 3 bases; bases outside gene matches: 4. The chain's CDR3 is CASSRGVIYNEQFF. CDR3 bases: TGTGCCAGCAGCCGGGGGGTAATCTACAATGAGCAGTTCTTC.

DNA of the CDR3: TGTGCCACCCTGGACCTGGGACAGATATATGGCTACACCTTC. Protein: CATLDLGQIYGYTF. The V call is TRBV6-5, the J call TRBJ1-2, with 7 nucleotides matching TRBD1. V dropped 10 bases and J dropped 5; count of bases not matched to a gene: 13. The CDR3 runs 14 residues. In germline, CDR1 is MNHEY, CDR2 SVGAGI.

This chain connects TRBV7-7 to TRBJ2-2; TRBD1 agrees at 7 bases. J lost 3 bases, V lost 5 bases, and 6 bases had no gene match. There are 15 residues in the CDR3. Germline CDR1 and CDR2: SSHAT and FNYEAQ (reference sequence). The CDR3 bases are TGTGCCAGCAGCCCACAGGGGCATCACACCGGGGAGCTGTTTTTT. Translation gives CASSPQGHHTGELFF.

This chain uses TRBV9 with TRBJ2-1, with 8 positions matching TRBD2. V lost 0 bases and J lost 1; bases outside the gene matches: 3. CDR1 is SGDLS, CDR2 YYNGEE, per germline. This CDR3 has 16 amino acids. The CDR3 reads CASSVAGGPSYNEQFF. CDR3 in DNA: TGTGCCAGCAGCGTAGCGGGGGGGCCATCCTACAATGAGCAGTTCTTC. The variable domain in full, completed from reference TRBV9 and TRBJ2-1, reads DSGVTQTPKHLITATGQRVTLRCSPRSGDLSVYWYQQSLDQGLQFLIQYYNGEERAKGNILERFSAQQFPDLHSELNLSSLELGDSALYFCASSVAGGPSYNEQFFGPGTRLTVL.

The chain joins TRBV6-1 to TRBJ1-2; perhaps TRBD1 as D (5 bases). The CDR3 is 16 amino acids. Trimming removed 0 bases at V and 6 bases at J, with 17 bases between. Germline V gene sequence: CDR1 MNHNS, CDR2 SASEGT. CDR3 coding DNA: TGTGCCAGCAGTGAAGCCCAGGGATGGGTTTGGAATGGCTACACCTTC. It encodes CASSEAQGWVWNGYTF.

V and J are TRBV29-1 and TRBJ1-2; D not resolved. CDR1 and CDR2 from the germline V gene are SQVTM and ANQGSEA. V gave up 4 bases and J gave up 5 bases, with 8 bases separating them. This CDR3 spans 11 amino acids. CDR3 in amino acids: CSVVGRYGYTF. Written as DNA, the CDR3 is TGCAGCGTTGTTGGGAGATATGGCTACACCTTC.

The chain employs TRBV9 and TRBJ2-1; maybe TRBD1 (5 bases). V lost 0 bases, J lost 7 bases, and 14 bases lay in between. CDR1 is SGDLS and CDR2 is YYNGEE in the germline V gene. CDR3 size: 15 residues. The CDR3 loop reads CASSVGTKGSNEQFF. CDR3 DNA sequence: TGTGCCAGCAGCGTAGGAACAAAGGGGTCTAATGAGCAGTTCTTC.

This chain connects TRBV19 to TRBJ1-5; D may be TRBD1 (6 bases). Between the trimmed V and J ends, which lost 3 bases and 6 bases, there was a span of 12 bases. The CDR3 consists of 14 residues. CDR1 is LNHDA and CDR2 is SQIVND in the germline V gene (reference sequence). The CDR3, as DNA: TGTGCCAGTAGTATCTGGGGGGCAGGTCAGCCCCAGCATTTT. Protein product: CASSIWGAGQPQHF.

Written as DNA, the CDR3 is TGTGCCAGCAGGGGGATTGTGAACACTGAAGCTTTCTTT. It specifies CASRGIVNTEAFF. The J gene is TRBJ1-1, the V gene TRBV28; D not certain. The CDR3 sequence is 13 residues long. V lost 6 bases, J lost 0 bases, and 8 bases lay in between. Germline V CDR1 and CDR2: MDHEN, SYDVKM.